These 24 T cell receptor beta chains share one sample of origin, sequenced in a study of beta chain features in type 1 diabetes. Study-wide results and caveats: Across all four CD4+ subsets, people with type 1 diabetes showed modestly shorter TCRB CDR3s.

What these receptors recognize is not known. As every portion of the isolated RNA was reverse transcribed, the sequencing read expressed TCRB transcripts. The repertoire was sequenced with immunoSEQ multiplex PCR; TCRdb's copy has only in-frame clones and lacks some. The table has 250,000 to 300,000 clones, roughly 25% seen once; the top ten hold 0.012%. Sequencing used naive CD4+ T cells from blood. All receptors come from a young woman with type 1 diabetes.

This clone was observed a handful of times. This chain links TRBV7-9 with TRBJ2-7; weak D call: TRBD1 (6 bases). V lost 5 bases, J lost 5 bases, and 16 bases lay in between. The CDR3 has 14 residues. CDR1 and CDR2 from the germline V gene are SEHNR and FQNEAQ (reference sequence). The CDR3 nucleotides are TGTGCCAGCAGCCCGGGACACGGGGAAGACGAGCAGTACTTC. Residues: CASSPGHGEDEQYF.

The chain joins TRBV30 to TRBJ2-7, with TRBD1 matching 9 bases. In germline, CDR1 is GTSNPN, CDR2 SVGIG (reference sequence). Unmatched junction bases numbered 11, after V lost 7 bases and J lost 4 bases. The CDR3 runs to 14 residues. CDR3 DNA sequence: TGTGCCTCAAACTTGCCGGGACAGGGTTACGAGCAGTACTTC. Its translation: CASNLPGQGYEQYF.

This clone turned up a few times. V usage is TRBV19 and J usage is TRBJ1-5, with no clear D. Germline lookup yields CDR1 LNHDA and CDR2 SQIVND (reference sequence). The V end was cut by 3 bases, the J end by 12 bases, with 15 bases between. This CDR3 has 13 residues. The CDR3: CASSIEQSRRQHF. In DNA, the CDR3 is TGTGCCAGTAGTATTGAACAGAGCCGACGCCAGCATTTT.

This clone was counted a few times. Here the CDR3 DNA reads TGTGCCAGCAGCCAACAACTAGGCTTCGAGCAGTACTTC. This encodes CASSQQLGFEQYF. The chain uses TRBV5-4 and TRBJ2-7; D possibly corresponds to TRBD2 (5 bases). Trimming removed 4 bases at V and 6 bases at J, with 14 bases between. The CDR3 has 13 residues. Germline CDR1 and CDR2: SGHNT and YYREEE (reference sequence).

The chain has TRBV5-4 and TRBJ2-7, with 8 bases fitting TRBD2. J gave up 1 base and V 4 bases, and 10 bases lay outside the gene matches. CDR3 size: 16 residues. Germline CDR1 SGHNT, CDR2 YYREEE (reference sequence). Written as DNA, the CDR3 is TGTGCCAGCAGCCAACTAGGACTAGCTGGTTCCTACGAGCAGTACTTC. This gives the protein CASSQLGLAGSYEQYF.

This clone was seen only a few times. The same CDR3 is also encoded by other DNA sequences in this sample. The chain has TRBV9 and TRBJ1-1, with a weak D call TRBD1 (5 bases). Germline CDR1 SGDLS, CDR2 YYNGEE. Trimming cost V 2 bases and J 3 bases, with 8 bases left between them. There are 13 residues in the CDR3. The chain's CDR3 is CASSVAGDTEAFF. In nucleotides, the CDR3 is TGTGCCAGCAGCGTTGCGGGGGACACTGAAGCTTTCTTT.

CDR3 region: CSVEWLILAGYQETQYF. The CDR3 bases are TGCAGCGTTGAATGGCTGATACTAGCGGGATACCAAGAGACCCAGTACTTC. The rearrangement links TRBV29-1 to TRBJ2-5; 10 positions agree with TRBD2. Germline V gives CDR1 SQVTM, CDR2 ANQGSEA. J gave up 0 bases and V 2 bases, and 9 bases lay outside the gene matches. The CDR3 is made up of 17 amino acids.

The rearrangement uses TRBV5-1 and TRBJ1-5, with D hard to call. V was trimmed by 4 bases and J by 10 bases, leaving 15 bases between them. The CDR3 length is 13 residues. CDR1 and CDR2 (germline): SGHRS, YFSETQ. The CDR3 reads CASSIRRGDPQHF. CDR3 DNA: TGCGCCAGCAGCATACGACGAGGCGACCCCCAGCATTTT.

The chain joins TRBV5-4 to TRBJ1-2; 8 nucleotides align to TRBD1. This CDR3 is 15 amino acids long. Trimming cost V 3 bases and J 2 bases; bases outside gene matches: 6. Germline assignment: CDR1 SGHNT and CDR2 YYREEE (reference sequence). CDR3 in amino acids: CASSSTGQGNYGYTF. CDR3 nucleotides: TGTGCCAGCAGCTCCACCGGACAGGGAAACTATGGCTACACCTTC.

This clone turned up a few times. The chain couples TRBV10-3 to TRBJ2-5, with no clear D. CDR1 and CDR2 (germline): ENHRY, SYGVKD. The V and J ends lost 0 bases and 4 bases respectively, with 21 bases between them. The CDR3 is 18 residues long. The CDR3, as DNA: TGTGCCATCAGTGAGTCGAAACGACTCGTCGCAGATCGAGAGACCCAGTACTTC. This codes for CAISESKRLVADRETQYF.

This clone has just a few counts. The genes are TRBV15 and TRBJ2-3; D is unresolved. Germline lookup yields CDR1 LNHNV and CDR2 YYDKDF (reference sequence). Trimming shortened V by 7 bases and J by 0 bases, and 2 bases separated the two germline ends. The CDR3 covers 11 residues. The CDR3 coding sequence is TGTGCCACCACTAGCACAGATACGCAGTATTTT. This encodes CATTSTDTQYF.

The CDR3 protein is CSAAGGFYEQYF. The CDR3 DNA is TGCAGCGCCGCGGGAGGGTTCTACGAGCAGTACTTC. The J gene is TRBJ2-7, the V gene TRBV29-1, with 9 bases aligning to TRBD2. The CDR3 totals 12 residues. Trimming cost V 7 bases and J 3 bases; bases outside gene matches: 4. Germline V CDR1 and CDR2: SQVTM, ANQGSEA.

This clone was picked up a small number of times. This rearrangement joins TRBV2 to TRBJ2-3; TRBD2 aligns across 7 bases. The CDR3 loop spans 16 amino acids. Per the germline V gene, CDR1 is SNHLY and CDR2 is FYNNEI. V dropped 6 bases and J dropped 1; count of bases not matched to a gene: 10. The CDR3 spells CASSHGAGAGTDTQYF. The CDR3 nucleotides read TGTGCCAGCAGCCACGGGGCGGGAGCTGGCACAGATACGCAGTATTTT.

The chain joins TRBV2 to TRBJ2-2; weak D call: TRBD2 (6 bases). The CDR3 contains 13 residues. V was clipped by 4 bases and J by 4 bases, with 7 bases between them. The germline V gene encodes CDR1 SNHLY and CDR2 FYNNEI. In DNA, the CDR3 is TGTGCCAGCAGTGGGGACTTCACCGGGGAGCTGTTTTTT. This codes for CASSGDFTGELFF. Combining the CDR3 with reference TRBV2 and TRBJ2-2 gives the whole variable domain EPEVTQTPSHQVTQMGQEVILRCVPISNHLYFYWYRQILGQKVEFLVSFYNNEISEKSEIFDDQFSVERPDGSNFTLKIRSTKLEDSAMYFCASSGDFTGELFFGEGSRLTVL.

This clone came up a few times. The chain joins TRBV29-1 to TRBJ1-1, with TRBD1 identical over 9 bases. V trimming: 5 bases; J trimming: 0 bases; junction bases outside the gene matches: 7. This CDR3 has 15 amino acids. Germline assignment: CDR1 SQVTM and CDR2 ANQGSEA. The CDR3 coding sequence is TGCAGCGTTACCGGACAGGGGTGGATGAACACTGAAGCTTTCTTT. It yields the protein CSVTGQGWMNTEAFF.

The chain has TRBV29-1 and TRBJ2-5; D is perhaps TRBD2 (6 bases). CDR1 and CDR2 from the germline V gene are SQVTM and ANQGSEA. This CDR3 contains 12 residues. The V and J ends lost 3 bases and 4 bases respectively, with 9 bases between them. CDR3 in amino acids: CSVDPGLETQYF. CDR3 in DNA: TGCAGCGTTGATCCGGGACTAGAGACCCAGTACTTC.

The chain has TRBV7-9 and TRBJ2-7, with TRBD1 identical over 9 bases. V was pared by 5 bases and J by 3 bases, with 5 bases of the junction left unmatched. The CDR3 has 14 residues. The germline V gene encodes CDR1 SEHNR and CDR2 FQNEAQ (reference sequence). CDR3 loop: CASSPGTGYYEQYF. As DNA, the CDR3 is TGTGCCAGCAGCCCCGGGACAGGGTACTACGAGCAGTACTTC.

This clone showed up just a few times. The rearrangement links TRBV19 to TRBJ2-3; 9 positions match TRBD2. The CDR3 sequence is 15 residues long. With 6 bases clipped from V and 4 bases from J, the junction kept 8 bases outside the gene matches. From germline, CDR1 is LNHDA and CDR2 SQIVND (reference sequence). This chain's CDR3 is CASSISGRQADTQYF. The CDR3 nucleotides are TGTGCCAGTAGCATCAGCGGGAGGCAAGCAGATACGCAGTATTTT.

CDR3 sequence: CASSLSAPTNEQYF. For the CDR3, the DNA is TGTGCCAGCAGCCTTAGCGCCCCCACAAACGAGCAGTACTTC. V usage is TRBV27 and J usage is TRBJ2-7; perhaps TRBD2 as D (5 bases). CDR1 MNHEY and CDR2 SMNVEV come from the germline V gene (reference sequence). This CDR3 spans 14 amino acids. V lost 6 bases and J 5 bases, leaving 17 bases between the germline ends.

About this clone: Other DNA sequences in this specimen translate into the identical CDR3. The chain uses TRBV7-9 and TRBJ2-3; TRBD2 agrees at 8 bases. CDR3 length: 14 residues. V was clipped by 4 bases and J by 3 bases; unmatched bases: 3. Germline CDR1 SEHNR, CDR2 FQNEAQ (reference sequence). The CDR3 DNA reads as TGTGCCAGCAGCTCCAGCGGGAGTACAGATACGCAGTATTTT. Translated: CASSSSGSTDTQYF.

The chain couples TRBV6-6 to TRBJ2-1; 7 nucleotides match TRBD2. V was pared by 2 bases and J by 3 bases, with 4 bases of the junction left unmatched. CDR3 length: 15 amino acids. Per the germline V gene, CDR1 is MNHNY and CDR2 is SVGAGI (reference sequence). CDR3: CASSYPSGIYNEQFF. The CDR3 DNA follows: TGTGCCAGCAGTTACCCTAGCGGTATCTACAATGAGCAGTTCTTC.

In this sample, this clone turned up a few times. V usage is TRBV29-1 and J usage is TRBJ1-1, with TRBD1 as a possible D gene (6 bases). The V and J ends lost 7 bases and 1 base respectively, with 16 bases between them. Germline V gives CDR1 SQVTM, CDR2 ANQGSEA. The CDR3 sequence is 14 residues long. Here the CDR3 DNA reads TGCAGCGCCTACTACGTGGGGGCGAACACTGAAGCTTTCTTT. This encodes CSAYYVGANTEAFF.

This clone showed up just a few times. The genes are TRBV29-1 and TRBJ2-5; 9 bases fit TRBD1. The CDR3 runs to 13 residues. Germline trimming cut 6 bases from V and 7 bases from J; bases unmatched to any gene: 9. Germline assignment: CDR1 SQVTM and CDR2 ANQGSEA. The CDR3 DNA reads as TGCAGCGTCGGACCCGGGACAGGGTCGACCCAGTACTTC. Encoded protein: CSVGPGTGSTQYF.

The chain couples TRBV19 to TRBJ1-1; D remains unclear. V was trimmed by 9 bases and J by 0 bases, leaving 11 bases between them. Germline V lookup: CDR1 LNHDA, CDR2 SQIVND (reference sequence). This CDR3 contains 13 residues. CDR3 bases: TGTGCCAGCTCGACACTTGTGAACACTGAAGCTTTCTTT. This encodes CASSTLVNTEAFF.